This T cell receptor (beta chain) was documented in a study of lymphopenia after photon versus proton radiotherapy. Study-level points and caveats: Relative stability marked proton patients; photon patients lost diversity and naive cells. Post-nadir TCR diversity decline inversely tracked overall survival among those who died.

Only in-frame clones appear in the TCRdb table, and some are missing; sequencing was by immunoSEQ multiplex PCR. This table holds roughly 16,000 clones, 85% to 90% found once. Between the trimmed V and J ends, which lost 5 bases and 7 bases, there was a span of 15 bases. Germline lookup yields CDR1 MNHEY and CDR2 SVGAGI. CDR3 length: 14 residues. On this clone: As yet, its antigen is unknown.

The specimen was peripheral blood, collected from a patient treated with proton-based radiotherapy. This TCR was recovered from a man aged 65 to 85 with pancreatic cancer. The chain combines TRBV6-5 with TRBJ1-3; D possibly corresponds to TRBD1 (5 bases). The CDR3 sequence: CASSNGGLGNTIYF. The CDR3 DNA sequence: TGTGCCAGCAGTAACGGGGGACTTGGGAACACCATATATTTT.